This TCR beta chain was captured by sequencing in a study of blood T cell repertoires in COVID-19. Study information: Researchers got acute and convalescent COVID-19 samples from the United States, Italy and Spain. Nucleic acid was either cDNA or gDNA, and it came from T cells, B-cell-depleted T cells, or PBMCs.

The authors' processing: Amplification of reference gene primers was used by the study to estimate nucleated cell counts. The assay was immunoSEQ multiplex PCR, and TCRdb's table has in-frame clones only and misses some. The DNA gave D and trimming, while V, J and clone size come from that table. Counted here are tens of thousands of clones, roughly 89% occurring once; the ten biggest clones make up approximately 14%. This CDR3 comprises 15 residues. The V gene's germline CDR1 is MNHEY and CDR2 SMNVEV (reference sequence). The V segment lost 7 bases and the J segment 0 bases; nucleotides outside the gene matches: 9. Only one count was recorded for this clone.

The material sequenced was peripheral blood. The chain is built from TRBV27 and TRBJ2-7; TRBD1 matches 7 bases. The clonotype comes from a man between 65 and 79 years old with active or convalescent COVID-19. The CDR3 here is CASITGQPGSYEQYF. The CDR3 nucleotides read TGTGCCAGCATCACGGGACAGCCGGGCTCCTACGAGCAGTACTTC.